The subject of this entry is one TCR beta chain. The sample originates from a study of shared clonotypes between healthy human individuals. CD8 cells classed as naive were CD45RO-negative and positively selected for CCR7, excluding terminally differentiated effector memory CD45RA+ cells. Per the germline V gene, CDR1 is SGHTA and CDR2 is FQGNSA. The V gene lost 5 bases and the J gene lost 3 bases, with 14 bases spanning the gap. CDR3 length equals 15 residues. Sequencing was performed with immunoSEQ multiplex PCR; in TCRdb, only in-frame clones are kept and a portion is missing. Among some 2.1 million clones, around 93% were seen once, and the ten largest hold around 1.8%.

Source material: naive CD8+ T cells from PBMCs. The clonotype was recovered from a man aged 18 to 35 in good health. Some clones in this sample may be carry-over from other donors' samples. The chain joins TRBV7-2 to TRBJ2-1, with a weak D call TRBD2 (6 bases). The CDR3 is CASSPAGTVYNEQFF. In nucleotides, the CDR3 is TGTGCCAGCAGCCCGGCCGGGACTGTCTACAATGAGCAGTTCTTC. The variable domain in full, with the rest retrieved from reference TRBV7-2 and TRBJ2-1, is GAGVSQSPSNKVTEKGKDVELRCDPISGHTALYWYRQSLGQGLEFLIYFQGNSAPDKSGLPSDRFSAERTGGSVSTLTIQRTQQEDSAVYLCASSPAGTVYNEQFFGPGTRLTVL.